The next 20 T cell receptor beta chains were all read from a single sample in a study of technical replicates of blood from a handful of donors. Sequenced by immunoSEQ multiplex PCR; TCRdb stores in-frame clones only, minus some. Of about 83,000 clones in the sample, about 92% are singletons; the top ten hold about 0.26%. Sequencing was carried out using T cells isolated from PBMCs. All receptors derive from a human donor in good health.

The V and J genes are TRBV5-1 and TRBJ2-5; tentative D call: TRBD1 (6 bases). The CDR3 covers 14 residues. V lost 5 bases and J 2 bases, leaving 13 bases between the germline ends. Germline V gene sequence: CDR1 SGHRS, CDR2 YFSETQ. CDR3 residues: CASSSPDRQETQYF. Here the CDR3 DNA reads TGCGCCAGCAGTTCGCCGGACAGACAAGAGACCCAGTACTTC.

In this sample, this clone turned up once. The V gene is TRBV11-2, the J gene TRBJ2-7; 7 nucleotides line up with TRBD2. J was trimmed by 5 bases and V by 1 base; bases with no gene match: 8. The CDR3 is 15 residues long. The germline CDR1 and CDR2 sequences are SGHAT and FQNNGV. The CDR3: CASSLAGGRSHEQYF. In nucleotides, the CDR3 is TGTGCCAGCAGCTTAGCAGGCGGGAGATCCCACGAGCAGTACTTC. The full variable domain, completed using reference TRBV11-2 and TRBJ2-7, is EAGVAQSPRYKIIEKRQSVAFWCNPISGHATLYWYQQILGQGPKLLIQFQNNGVVDDSQLPKDRFSAERLKGVDSTLKIQPAKLEDSAVYLCASSLAGGRSHEQYFGPGTRLTVT.

Written as DNA, the CDR3 is TGTGCCAGCAGCACCCGGGACAGCGCCTACGAGCAGTACTTC. It translates to CASSTRDSAYEQYF. The V call is TRBV5-4, the J call TRBJ2-7; TRBD1 aligns across 7 bases. CDR3 length: 14 residues. Per germline, CDR1 SGHNT and CDR2 YYREEE (reference sequence). V lost 4 bases to trimming and J lost 2 bases; unmatched junction nucleotides: 6.

The chain has TRBV19 and TRBJ2-2, with TRBD1 matching 8 bases. Germline CDR1 LNHDA, CDR2 SQIVND (reference sequence). J gave up 1 base and V 5 bases, and 3 bases lay outside the gene matches. This CDR3 is 15 amino acids long. The CDR3 reads CASSVGTGNTGELFF. DNA for the CDR3: TGTGCCAGTAGTGTAGGGACAGGGAACACCGGGGAGCTGTTTTTT.

The chain links TRBV2 to TRBJ1-1, with TRBD1 identical over 8 bases. After removal of 6 bases from V and 1 base from J, the junction contained 4 bases not matched to a gene. Germline loops: CDR1 SNHLY, CDR2 FYNNEI. The CDR3 covers 14 residues. The CDR3 nucleotides read TGTGCCAGCAGGGGGGGACAGGAGAACACTGAAGCTTTCTTT. Translation: CASRGGQENTEAFF.

The chain is built from TRBV7-9 and TRBJ1-6; D gene ambiguous. The CDR3 has 14 amino acids. Germline V gives CDR1 SEHNR, CDR2 FQNEAQ (reference sequence). The V gene lost 2 bases and the J gene lost 10 bases, with 12 bases spanning the gap. The CDR3 DNA is TGTGCCAGCAGCTTATCAGAGGGTTTCTCACCCCTCCACTTT. It yields the protein CASSLSEGFSPLHF.

This chain connects TRBV20-1 to TRBJ2-3, with D maybe TRBD1 (5 bases). CDR1 and CDR2 (germline): DFQATT, SNEGSKA (reference sequence). Trimming cost V 4 bases and J 7 bases, with 9 bases left between them. This CDR3 region has 11 residues. The CDR3 reads CSATQGNTQYF. The CDR3 region has the DNA TGCAGTGCTACTCAGGGCAATACGCAGTATTTT.

The rearrangement uses TRBV27 and TRBJ2-3; the D gene is possibly TRBD2 (7 bases). The CDR3 loop spans 13 amino acids. Trimming pared 5 bases from V and 6 bases from J, leaving 12 bases between. In germline, CDR1 is MNHEY, CDR2 SMNVEV (reference sequence). CDR3 loop: CASSGGAGDTQYF. The CDR3 nucleotides are TGTGCCAGCAGTGGGGGGGCCGGGGATACGCAGTATTTT.

V gene TRBV7-9 combines with J gene TRBJ1-4; 9 bases fit TRBD1. This CDR3 is built from 16 residues. Germline loops: CDR1 SEHNR, CDR2 FQNEAQ (reference sequence). V gave up 4 bases and J gave up 0 bases; unmatched junction bases: 3. CDR3 residues: CASSSQGAATNEKLFF. The CDR3 nucleotides read TGTGCCAGCAGCTCACAGGGGGCCGCAACTAATGAAAAACTGTTTTTT.

This rearrangement joins TRBV10-1 to TRBJ2-7, with 13 bases identical to TRBD2. The J segment lost 3 bases and the V segment lost 8 bases, leaving 1 base of the junction unmatched. The CDR3 contains 13 residues. The germline gives CDR1 WNHNN, CDR2 SYGVQD (reference sequence). The CDR3 sequence is CASGLAGDYEQYF. CDR3 in DNA: TGCGCCAGCGGACTAGCGGGAGACTACGAGCAGTACTTC.

The chain couples TRBV19 to TRBJ1-3; TRBD1 agrees at 7 bases. Trimming removed 1 base from V and 1 base from J; junction bases left unmatched: 7. The germline V gene encodes CDR1 LNHDA and CDR2 SQIVND (reference sequence). This CDR3 contains 17 residues. The CDR3 coding sequence is TGTGCCAGTAGTATAGGGGGACAGTTCTCGTCTGGAAACACCATATATTTT. Encoded protein: CASSIGGQFSSGNTIYF.

The chain recombines TRBV30 with TRBJ1-5; D call uncertain. Germline V lookup: CDR1 GTSNPN, CDR2 SVGIG (reference sequence). The ends were cut back, 1 base at V and 3 bases at J, with 10 bases in the middle. CDR3 length: 14 residues. In DNA form, the CDR3 reads TGTGCCTGGAGTGGGGCAGGAATCAATCAGCCCCAGCATTTT. Its protein is CAWSGAGINQPQHF.

Only one count was recorded for this clone. V and J are TRBV30 and TRBJ2-7; TRBD2 aligns across 14 bases. Unmatched junction bases numbered 4, after V lost 3 bases and J lost 3 bases. There are 15 residues in the CDR3. Germline values: CDR1 GTSNPN, CDR2 SVGIG (reference sequence). CDR3 DNA: TGTGCCTGGAGCGCCGGACTAGCGGGGGGCTACGAGCAGTACTTC. Translated: CAWSAGLAGGYEQYF.

This sequence joins TRBV4-1 and TRBJ1-2; 7 positions agree with TRBD1. The CDR3 is made up of 15 amino acids. Germline V gene data show CDR1 as MGHRA and CDR2 as YSYEKL. With 4 bases clipped from V and 2 bases from J, the junction kept 7 bases outside the gene matches. The CDR3 loop is CASSLDRDLNYGYTF. The CDR3 DNA is TGCGCCAGCAGCCTCGACAGGGACTTGAACTATGGCTACACCTTC.

The chain carries TRBV4-1 and TRBJ2-1; 7 bases match TRBD2. The CDR3 is 16 amino acids. Germline V lookup: CDR1 MGHRA, CDR2 YSYEKL. V was clipped by 1 base and J by 2 bases; unmatched bases: 5. CDR3 amino acids: CASSQALTSPYNEQFF. CDR3 nucleotide sequence: TGCGCCAGCAGCCAAGCTCTGACTAGCCCCTACAATGAGCAGTTCTTC.

This sequence joins TRBV27 and TRBJ2-7, with D possibly matching TRBD2 (5 bases). The CDR3 loop spans 13 amino acids. The germline V and J ends were trimmed by 0 bases and 2 bases, with 5 bases remaining between them. Germline assignment: CDR1 MNHEY and CDR2 SMNVEV (reference sequence). The CDR3 region is CASSLSRAYEQYF. The CDR3 DNA is TGTGCCAGCAGTTTATCGAGGGCCTACGAGCAGTACTTC.

The rearrangement links TRBV19 to TRBJ2-1, with TRBD2 matching over 7 bases. The germline V gene has CDR1 LNHDA and CDR2 SQIVND (reference sequence). V shed 7 bases, J shed 7 bases, and the junction held 16 bases outside the gene matches. The CDR3 is made up of 16 amino acids. In DNA form, the CDR3 reads TGTGCCAGTAAGACCCTTGCTAGCGGTCCTCGGAATGAGCAGTTCTTC. It encodes CASKTLASGPRNEQFF.

The rearrangement links TRBV6-6 to TRBJ2-7, with TRBD2 matching 12 bases. The CDR3 has 14 amino acids. The germline gives CDR1 MNHNY, CDR2 SVGAGI (reference sequence). Germline trimming cut 7 bases from V and 6 bases from J; bases unmatched to any gene: 7. CDR3 sequence: CASIGGLAGFEQYF. As DNA, the CDR3 is TGTGCCAGCATCGGGGGACTAGCGGGTTTCGAGCAGTACTTC.

The V and J genes are TRBV10-3 and TRBJ1-2, with TRBD1 matching 8 bases. The CDR3 covers 18 residues. The trim removed 1 base at V and 4 bases at J, leaving 14 bases unmatched. In germline, CDR1 is ENHRY, CDR2 SYGVKD. The CDR3 protein is CAISEFYSGTGFSYGYTF. CDR3 in DNA: TGTGCCATCAGTGAGTTTTACTCCGGGACAGGCTTCTCCTATGGCTACACCTTC.

The sample holds one count of this clone. The J gene is TRBJ1-1, the V gene TRBV10-3; no clear D gene. The CDR3 is 14 amino acids. Germline CDR1 and CDR2: ENHRY and SYGVKD. V gave up 3 bases and J gave up 6 bases, with 14 bases separating them. CDR3 residues: CAISEPDRGSEAFF. The CDR3 DNA is TGTGCCATCAGTGAACCCGACCGAGGCTCTGAAGCTTTCTTT.